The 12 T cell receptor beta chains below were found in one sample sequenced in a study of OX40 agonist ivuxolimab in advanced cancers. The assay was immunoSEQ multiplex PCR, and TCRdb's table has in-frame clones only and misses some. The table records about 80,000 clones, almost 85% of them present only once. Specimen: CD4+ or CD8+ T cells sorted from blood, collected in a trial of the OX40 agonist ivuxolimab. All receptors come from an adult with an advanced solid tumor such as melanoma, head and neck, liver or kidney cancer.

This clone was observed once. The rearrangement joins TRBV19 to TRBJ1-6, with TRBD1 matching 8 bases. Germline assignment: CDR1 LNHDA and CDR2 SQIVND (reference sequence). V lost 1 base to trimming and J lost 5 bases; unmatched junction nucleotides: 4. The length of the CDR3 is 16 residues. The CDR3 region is CASSIGGQGDNSPLHF. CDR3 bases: TGTGCCAGTAGTATAGGAGGACAGGGAGATAATTCACCCCTCCACTTT.

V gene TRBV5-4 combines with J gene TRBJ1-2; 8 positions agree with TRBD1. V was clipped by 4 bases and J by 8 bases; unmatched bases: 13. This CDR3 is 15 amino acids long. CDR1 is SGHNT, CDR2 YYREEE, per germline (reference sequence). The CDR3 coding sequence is TGTGCCAGCAGCCTGGGCGTGCAGGGGGCAAGGGGCTACACCTTC. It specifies CASSLGVQGARGYTF.

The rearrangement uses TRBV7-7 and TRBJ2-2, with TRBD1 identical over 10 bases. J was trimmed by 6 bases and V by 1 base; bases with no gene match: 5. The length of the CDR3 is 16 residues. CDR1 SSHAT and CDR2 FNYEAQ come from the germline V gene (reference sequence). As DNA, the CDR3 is TGTGCCAGCAGCTTAGAGGGGACAGGGGTCGCCGGGGAGCTGTTTTTT. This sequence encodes CASSLEGTGVAGELFF.

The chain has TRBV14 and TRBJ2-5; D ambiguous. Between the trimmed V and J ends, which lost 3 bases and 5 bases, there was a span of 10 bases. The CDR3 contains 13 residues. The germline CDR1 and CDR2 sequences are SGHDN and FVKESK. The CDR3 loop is CASSQALGETQYF. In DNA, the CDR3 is TGTGCCAGCAGCCAGGCTCTAGGGGAGACCCAGTACTTC.

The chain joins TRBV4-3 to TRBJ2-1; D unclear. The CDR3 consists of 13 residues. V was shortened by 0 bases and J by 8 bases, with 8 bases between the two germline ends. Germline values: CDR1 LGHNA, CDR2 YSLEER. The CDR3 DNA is TGCGCCAGCAGCCAAGAGAGGTTCGATGAGCAGTTCTTC. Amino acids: CASSQERFDEQFF.

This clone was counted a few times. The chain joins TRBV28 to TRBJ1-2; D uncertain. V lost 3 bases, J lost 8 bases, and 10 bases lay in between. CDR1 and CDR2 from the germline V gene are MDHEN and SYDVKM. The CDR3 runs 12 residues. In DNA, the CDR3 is TGTGCCAGCAGTTTTAGTACAGTCGGCTACACCTTC. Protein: CASSFSTVGYTF.

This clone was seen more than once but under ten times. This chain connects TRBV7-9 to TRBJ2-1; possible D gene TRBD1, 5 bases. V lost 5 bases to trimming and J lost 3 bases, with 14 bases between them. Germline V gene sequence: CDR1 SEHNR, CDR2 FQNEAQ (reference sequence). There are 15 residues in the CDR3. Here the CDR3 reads CASSRGRAYYNEQFF. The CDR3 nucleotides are TGTGCCAGCAGCCGAGGCAGGGCCTACTACAATGAGCAGTTCTTC.

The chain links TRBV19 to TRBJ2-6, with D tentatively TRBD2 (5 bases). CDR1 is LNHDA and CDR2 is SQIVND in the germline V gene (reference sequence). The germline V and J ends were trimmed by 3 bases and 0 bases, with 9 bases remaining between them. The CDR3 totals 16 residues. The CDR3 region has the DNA TGTGCCAGTAGTATCGGGGTGCGCTCTGGGGCCAACGTCCTGACTTTC. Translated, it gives CASSIGVRSGANVLTF.

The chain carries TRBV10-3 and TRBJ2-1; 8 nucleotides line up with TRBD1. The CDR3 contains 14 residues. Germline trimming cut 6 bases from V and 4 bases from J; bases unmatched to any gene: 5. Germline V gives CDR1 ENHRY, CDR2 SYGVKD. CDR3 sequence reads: CAIRGGQEYNEQFF. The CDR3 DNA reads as TGTGCCATCAGGGGGGGACAGGAGTACAATGAGCAGTTCTTC.

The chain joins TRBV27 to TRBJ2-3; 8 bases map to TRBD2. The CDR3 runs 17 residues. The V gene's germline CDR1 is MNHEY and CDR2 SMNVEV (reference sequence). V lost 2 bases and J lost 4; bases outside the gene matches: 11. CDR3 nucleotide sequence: TGTGCCAGCAGTTTAATCCCCAGCGGGAGCATCGCAGATACGCAGTATTTT. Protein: CASSLIPSGSIADTQYF.

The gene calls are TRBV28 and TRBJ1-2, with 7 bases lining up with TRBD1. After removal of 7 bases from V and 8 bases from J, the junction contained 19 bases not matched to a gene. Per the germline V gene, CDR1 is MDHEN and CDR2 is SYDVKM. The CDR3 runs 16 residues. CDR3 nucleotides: TGTGCCAGCACCCCGTCTCTCTTAAGACAGGGAGGAGGCTACACCTTC. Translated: CASTPSLLRQGGGYTF.

CDR3 nucleotide sequence: TGCGCCAGCAGCCAAGCTCTTGGGGGTCAGCCCCAGCATTTT. Translated: CASSQALGGQPQHF. V gene TRBV4-1 combines with J gene TRBJ1-5; TRBD1 might be the D (5 bases). Trimming removed 1 base from V and 6 bases from J, with 10 bases in between. Germline V gene sequence: CDR1 MGHRA, CDR2 YSYEKL. This CDR3 contains 14 residues.